The next 32 T cell receptor beta chains were all read from a single sample in a study of T cell repertoires in cytomegalovirus infection. TCRdb fed the reads into MiXCR, producing one record per CDR3 protein. The table has roughly 500,000 distinct CDR3 sequences, about 15% seen once; the top ten hold 24%. The material sequenced was CD8+ T cells from PBMCs. These receptors were obtained from a human donor in good health (CMV status not recorded). Some clones in this sample may be carry-over from other donors' samples.

The V and J genes are TRBV30 and TRBJ2-7; 9 nucleotides match TRBD1. This CDR3 has 12 amino acids. V lost 6 bases to trimming and J lost 6 bases; unmatched junction nucleotides: 6. The germline V gene encodes CDR1 GTSNPN and CDR2 SVGIG (reference sequence). The CDR3 here is CACKGQGSEQYF. CDR3 in DNA: TGTGCCTGTAAAGGACAGGGGTCCGAGCAGTACTTC.

A few counts support this clonotype. The genes are TRBV5-4 and TRBJ2-1; D unclear. The length of the CDR3 is 15 residues. Deletions cut 0 bases from V and 3 bases from J, with 10 bases between. Germline CDR1 SGHNT, CDR2 YYREEE (reference sequence). The CDR3 protein is CASSLDGWDYNEQFF. CDR3 DNA sequence: TGTGCCAGCAGCTTGGACGGGTGGGACTACAATGAGCAGTTCTTC.

The genes are TRBV10-2 and TRBJ1-1; TRBD1 aligns across 8 bases. The V and J ends lost 3 bases and 4 bases, in that order; junction bases with no gene match: 4. Germline loops: CDR1 WSHSY, CDR2 SAAADI. The CDR3 runs to 14 residues. CDR3: CASSDGQGGTEAFF. Written as DNA, the CDR3 is TGCGCCAGCAGTGATGGACAGGGTGGCACTGAAGCTTTCTTT.

This clonotype has at least ten counts. The chain couples TRBV7-9 to TRBJ2-5; 7 nucleotides align to TRBD1. The CDR3 spans 13 residues. Germline assignment: CDR1 SEHNR and CDR2 FQNEAQ (reference sequence). The trim removed 8 bases at V and 5 bases at J, leaving 8 bases unmatched. CDR3 in amino acids: CASVEGGEETQYF. The CDR3 DNA reads TGTGCCAGCGTTGAAGGGGGCGAGGAGACCCAGTACTTC.

This clonotype occurred many times. The V and J genes are TRBV7-9 and TRBJ2-7; maybe TRBD1 (5 bases). The CDR3 spans 14 residues. The V gene lost 1 base and the J gene lost 3 bases, with 10 bases spanning the gap. The germline V gene has CDR1 SEHNR and CDR2 FQNEAQ (reference sequence). The CDR3 loop reads CASSLVGRDYEQYF. Here the CDR3 DNA reads TGTGCCAGCAGCTTAGTGGGCAGGGACTACGAGCAGTACTTC.

This clonotype came up many times. The chain is built from TRBV7-3 and TRBJ2-3; TRBD2 matches at 11 bases. J lost 1 base, V lost 4 bases, and 4 bases had no gene match. CDR1 is SGHTA, CDR2 FQGTGA, per germline. The CDR3 has 16 residues. In nucleotides, the CDR3 is TGTGCCAGCAGCTCCGGGACTAGCGGACGCACAGATACGCAGTATTTT. Its protein product is CASSSGTSGRTDTQYF.

This clonotype was seen ten or more times. The gene calls are TRBV7-8 and TRBJ2-5; D gene ambiguous. The V end was cut by 5 bases, the J end by 0 bases, with 10 bases between. Looked up from germline, CDR1 is SGHVS and CDR2 is FQNEAQ. This CDR3 is 14 amino acids long. This chain's CDR3 is CASSPTGYQETQYF. Written as DNA, the CDR3 is TGTGCCAGCAGCCCCACCGGGTACCAAGAGACCCAGTACTTC. Full variable domain (remainder filled in from reference TRBV7-8 and TRBJ2-5): GAGVSQSPRYKVAKRGQDVALRCDPISGHVSLFWYQQALGQGPEFLTYFQNEAQLDKSGLPSDRFFAERPEGSVSTLKIQRTQQEDSAVYLCASSPTGYQETQYFGPGTRLLVL.

V usage is TRBV7-9 and J usage is TRBJ2-1; TRBD1 might be the D (6 bases). The CDR3 loop spans 16 amino acids. Germline lookup yields CDR1 SEHNR and CDR2 FQNEAQ (reference sequence). V shed 4 bases and J shed 3 bases, with 16 bases lying between them. As DNA, the CDR3 is TGTGCCAGCAGCTGGTTGGCAGGGGCAAACTACAATGAGCAGTTCTTC. Translation gives CASSWLAGANYNEQFF.

This clonotype occurred many times. This sequence joins TRBV6-6 and TRBJ2-7, with D tentatively TRBD2 (6 bases). The CDR3 consists of 13 residues. The V gene's germline CDR1 is MNHNY and CDR2 SVGAGI (reference sequence). V gave up 6 bases and J gave up 3 bases, with 12 bases separating them. CDR3 sequence (DNA): TGTGCCAGCAGCTATAGCGGCAGCTACGAGCAGTACTTC. As protein: CASSYSGSYEQYF.

The chain links TRBV19 to TRBJ2-1, with D possibly being TRBD2 (6 bases). The CDR3 loop spans 15 amino acids. Trimming stripped 8 bases from V and 4 bases from J, with 18 bases between. Germline V gives CDR1 LNHDA, CDR2 SQIVND (reference sequence). The CDR3 protein is CASGLRGDMYNEQFF. The DNA for the CDR3 is TGTGCCAGTGGCTTGCGGGGCGACATGTACAATGAGCAGTTCTTC.

This clonotype was counted ten times or more. The chain carries TRBV7-9 and TRBJ1-2; D possibly corresponds to TRBD1 (5 bases). There are 13 residues in the CDR3. Per the germline V gene, CDR1 is SEHNR and CDR2 is FQNEAQ (reference sequence). Trimming shortened V by 1 base and J by 8 bases, and 11 bases separated the two germline ends. The DNA for the CDR3 is TGTGCCAGCAGCTTAGTGGGGCTCGAGGGCTACACCTTC. Translation gives CASSLVGLEGYTF.

The chain employs TRBV19 and TRBJ1-6; a possible D gene is TRBD1 (5 bases). Germline-derived CDR1 and CDR2 are LNHDA and SQIVND (reference sequence). Trimming shortened V by 7 bases and J by 8 bases, and 12 bases separated the two germline ends. The CDR3 is made up of 13 amino acids. In DNA, the CDR3 is TGTGCCAGTACTGGGGGATACGATTCACCCCTCCACTTT. It is translated as CASTGGYDSPLHF.

This clonotype was counted at least ten times. The chain links TRBV6-1 to TRBJ2-2, with 10 bases matching TRBD2. The germline CDR1 and CDR2 sequences are MNHNS and SASEGT. The CDR3 is made up of 18 amino acids. The V segment lost 7 bases and the J segment 1 base; nucleotides outside the gene matches: 12. The CDR3 coding sequence is TGTGCCAGCATTTCGACTCGTAGCGGGGGGAGGAACACCGGGGAGCTGTTTTTT. Translation: CASISTRSGGRNTGELFF.

CDR3 amino acids: CASSEMGFSQPQHF. As DNA, the CDR3 is TGTGCCAGCAGTGAGATGGGGTTCAGTCAGCCCCAGCATTTT. The chain uses TRBV6-1 and TRBJ1-5; D not resolved. Germline CDR1 reads MNHNS; CDR2 reads SASEGT. The ends were cut back, 3 bases at V and 6 bases at J, with 12 bases in the middle. The CDR3 sequence is 14 residues long.

This clonotype has just a few counts. The junction shows a germline mismatch at one end, possibly a read error. The rearrangement uses TRBV7-6 and TRBJ2-1; 10 bases fit TRBD1. The CDR3 runs to 11 residues. CDR1 and CDR2 from the germline V gene are SGHVS and FNYEAQ. CDR3 sequence: CASSSGTGAVF. The CDR3 nucleotides read TGTGCCAGCAGCTCAGGGACAGGGGCGGTCTTC.

The gene calls are TRBV19 and TRBJ2-1; D not resolved. CDR1 and CDR2 (germline): LNHDA, SQIVND (reference sequence). Trimming shortened V by 1 base and J by 3 bases, and 4 bases separated the two germline ends. CDR3 size: 13 residues. In DNA, the CDR3 is TGTGCCAGTAGTATAGCCAACTACAATGAGCAGTTCTTC. Translating gives CASSIANYNEQFF.

This clonotype was found many times. CDR3 sequence (DNA): TGTGCCAGCAGCTTAGAAGGGCACGGGGGAAACACCATATATTTT. The encoded protein is CASSLEGHGGNTIYF. The chain couples TRBV7-6 to TRBJ1-3; D uncertain. Germline V lookup: CDR1 SGHVS, CDR2 FNYEAQ. The V gene lost 1 base and the J gene lost 4 bases, with 11 bases spanning the gap. CDR3 length: 15 residues.

This clonotype was recorded a few times. J is TRBJ2-7 and V is TRBV11-2, with D unresolved. Germline CDR1 SGHAT, CDR2 FQNNGV. CDR3 length: 13 residues. V gave up 5 bases and J gave up 2 bases, with 10 bases separating them. CDR3 in amino acids: CASSPDGPYEQYF. In DNA, the CDR3 is TGTGCCAGCAGCCCGGACGGTCCCTACGAGCAGTACTTC.

This clonotype has at least ten counts. The CDR3 DNA reads TGTGCCACCCGAGCCGGGACAGGGGGAATTAACACCGGGGAGCTGTTTTTT. Its translation: CATRAGTGGINTGELFF. The chain is built from TRBV19 and TRBJ2-2, with 11 positions matching TRBD1. The CDR3 consists of 17 residues. Germline CDR1 reads LNHDA; CDR2 reads SQIVND (reference sequence). J gave up 2 bases and V 10 bases, and 12 bases lay outside the gene matches.

This clonotype was picked up one time. The chain employs TRBV6-6 and TRBJ2-2; TRBD2 aligns across 9 bases. Trimming removed 11 bases from V and 2 bases from J; junction bases left unmatched: 6. Germline loops: CDR1 MNHNY, CDR2 SVGAGI (reference sequence). This CDR3 has 14 residues. The CDR3 sequence: CAHEAGGNTGELFF. DNA for the CDR3: TGTGCCCACGAAGCGGGAGGTAACACCGGGGAGCTGTTTTTT.

This sequence joins TRBV24-1 and TRBJ1-2; 7 bases agree with TRBD1. Trimming removed 4 bases from V and 6 bases from J; junction bases left unmatched: 4. Germline values: CDR1 KGHDR, CDR2 SFDVKD. CDR3 length equals 13 residues. The CDR3 region has the DNA TGTGCCACCAGTGAACAGGGGAATGATGGCTACACCTTC. It encodes CATSEQGNDGYTF.

This clonotype appeared many times. The V call is TRBV4-1, the J call TRBJ2-5; 8 positions agree with TRBD1. The J segment lost 4 bases and the V segment lost 2 bases, leaving 6 bases of the junction unmatched. Germline V gene data show CDR1 as MGHRA and CDR2 as YSYEKL. The CDR3 runs 15 residues. The CDR3 sequence: CASSQRTGSGETQYF. The CDR3 coding sequence is TGCGCCAGCAGCCAACGGACAGGGAGTGGAGAGACCCAGTACTTC.

This clonotype came up many times. The chain combines TRBV7-6 with TRBJ2-5; the D is unclear. Per the germline V gene, CDR1 is SGHVS and CDR2 is FNYEAQ. The ends were cut back, 4 bases at V and 5 bases at J, with 14 bases in the middle. The CDR3 is 14 amino acids. In nucleotides, the CDR3 is TGTGCCAGCAGCTCCCTAGGGTTAGGCGAGACCCAGTACTTC. This gives the protein CASSSLGLGETQYF.

The sample holds one count of this clonotype. A much larger clone lies a single base off, so this may be a read error. The chain joins TRBV7-6 to TRBJ2-5, with 8 bases matching TRBD2. CDR3 length equals 14 residues. Germline V lookup: CDR1 SGHVS, CDR2 FNYEAQ. This chain's CDR3 is CASRPGGLGEIQYF. The CDR3, as DNA: TGTGCCAGCAGGCCGGGGGGACTAGGAGAGATCCAGTACTTC. The full variable domain, with the rest looked up from reference TRBV7-6 and TRBJ2-5, is GAGVSQSPRYKVTKRGQDVALRCDPISGHVSLYWYRQALGQGPEFLTYFNYEAQQDKSGLPNDRFSAERPEGSISTLTIQRTEQRDSAMYRCASRPGGLGEIQYFGPGTRLLVL.

This clonotype was detected ten times or more. The chain combines TRBV7-6 with TRBJ1-5; D not resolved. The germline gives CDR1 SGHVS, CDR2 FNYEAQ. The CDR3 is 14 residues long. The V and J ends lost 5 bases and 1 base respectively, with 9 bases between them. The CDR3 bases are TGTGCCAGCAGCCCCCGACTGAGCAATCAGCCCCAGCATTTT. Residues: CASSPRLSNQPQHF.

The J gene is TRBJ2-7, the V gene TRBV27; the D gene is possibly TRBD1 (6 bases). Trimming removed 5 bases from V and 3 bases from J, with 14 bases in between. CDR1 and CDR2 (germline): MNHEY, SMNVEV (reference sequence). The CDR3 covers 14 residues. The CDR3 DNA reads TGTGCCAGCAGTATCGGGAAGGGGGTCTACGAGCAGTACTTC. Its translation is CASSIGKGVYEQYF.

Many counts were recorded for this clonotype. The chain joins TRBV6-5 to TRBJ1-6, with D possibly matching TRBD1 (5 bases). The CDR3 spans 16 residues. CDR1 is MNHEY and CDR2 is SVGAGI in the germline V gene. The V gene lost 4 bases and the J gene lost 5 bases, with 15 bases spanning the gap. The DNA of the CDR3 is TGTGCCAGCAGTTTTTTTTCAGAAGGGGATAATTCACCCCTCCACTTT. This gives the protein CASSFFSEGDNSPLHF.

This clonotype was seen more than once but under ten times. This rearrangement joins TRBV27 to TRBJ2-1, with 10 bases fitting TRBD2. CDR1 and CDR2 (germline): MNHEY, SMNVEV (reference sequence). Losses at the gene ends were 4 bases for V and 5 bases for J; bases not matched to a gene: 8. There are 16 residues in the CDR3. This chain's CDR3 is CASSSWTSGENNEQFF. The CDR3 nucleotides read TGTGCCAGCAGTTCTTGGACTAGCGGAGAAAACAATGAGCAGTTCTTC.

This clonotype was seen repeatedly, ten times or more. The V and J genes are TRBV19 and TRBJ2-5; D gene uncertain. There are 15 residues in the CDR3. Trimming took off 6 bases at V and 5 bases at J, with 19 bases between the two ends. Germline V lookup: CDR1 LNHDA, CDR2 SQIVND (reference sequence). CDR3 in amino acids: CASSRIDTRGETQYF. CDR3 in DNA: TGTGCCAGTAGCCGAATCGACACCCGTGGGGAGACCCAGTACTTC. Combining the CDR3 with reference TRBV19 and TRBJ2-5 gives the whole variable domain DGGITQSPKYLFRKEGQNVTLSCEQNLNHDAMYWYRQDPGQGLRLIYYSQIVNDFQKGDIAEGYSVSREKKESFPLTVTSAQKNPTAFYLCASSRIDTRGETQYFGPGTRLLVL.

As to this clonotype: The final CDR3 position lacks the conserved phenylalanine or tryptophan, pointing to a likely read error. In nucleotides, the CDR3 is TGCGCCAGCTTAGGGACAGATACGCAGTATTAT. Translation: CASLGTDTQYY. The chain recombines TRBV5-1 with TRBJ2-3; D uncertain. The CDR3 has 11 residues. Trimming removed 7 bases at V and 3 bases at J, with 6 bases between. Germline lookup yields CDR1 SGHRS and CDR2 YFSETQ.

This clonotype was seen a handful of times. The V gene is TRBV24-1, the J gene TRBJ2-2; 10 nucleotides align to TRBD2. The CDR3 consists of 15 residues. J was trimmed by 5 bases and V by 12 bases; bases with no gene match: 11. In germline, CDR1 is KGHDR, CDR2 SFDVKD. CDR3: CAARTSGKGTGELFF. CDR3 nucleotide sequence: TGTGCCGCCCGAACTAGCGGGAAAGGAACCGGGGAGCTGTTTTTT.

This clonotype was recorded at least ten times. V is TRBV4-2 and J is TRBJ2-1; 12 nucleotides align to TRBD2. Germline loops: CDR1 LGHNA, CDR2 YNFKEQ. V shed 4 bases and J 7 bases; nucleotides not matched to a gene: 11. This CDR3 has 17 residues. The CDR3 loop reads CASSPRLAGDLYNEQFF. CDR3 bases: TGTGCCAGCAGCCCCCGACTAGCGGGAGATTTATATAATGAGCAGTTCTTC.